This passage covers 23 T cell receptor beta chains from one sample sequenced in a study of cytomegalovirus exposure and HLA in healthy donors. The primer mix had 60 Vbeta and 13 Jbeta primers. Produced via immunoSEQ multiplex PCR; TCRdb's table is partial and in-frame only. The data contain over 75,000 clones, roughly 80% of them singletons. The sample comprised PBMCs. The receptors were sampled from a man aged 55-75 years in good health and CMV-seropositive.

The chain carries TRBV7-9 and TRBJ1-4, with D unresolved. Looked up from germline, CDR1 is SEHNR and CDR2 is FQNEAQ (reference sequence). Trimming took off 2 bases at V and 8 bases at J, with 6 bases between the two ends. The length of the CDR3 is 12 residues. The DNA for the CDR3 is TGTGCCAGCAGCTTACCCCAGGAAAAACTGTTTTTT. Its protein product is CASSLPQEKLFF.

This chain connects TRBV10-3 to TRBJ1-2; weak D call: TRBD1 (5 bases). The germline V gene has CDR1 ENHRY and CDR2 SYGVKD. This CDR3 has 16 residues. V dropped 4 bases and J dropped 1 base, with 16 bases sitting between them. Here the CDR3 DNA reads TGTGCCATCAGTGGGGGACTTACAGCCCTTAACTATGGCTACACCTTC. It codes for CAISGGLTALNYGYTF.

The chain combines TRBV6-1 with TRBJ2-3, with D perhaps matching TRBD2 (5 bases). This CDR3 has 12 residues. V lost 8 bases to trimming and J lost 2 bases, with 8 bases between them. The germline CDR1 and CDR2 sequences are MNHNS and SASEGT. CDR3 sequence reads: CASEGNTDTQYF. Here the CDR3 DNA reads TGTGCCAGCGAGGGAAACACAGATACGCAGTATTTT.

This sequence joins TRBV5-1 and TRBJ1-2, with TRBD1 matching 7 bases. The CDR3 is 15 amino acids. From germline, CDR1 is SGHRS and CDR2 YFSETQ. V shed 2 bases, J shed 0 bases, and the junction held 4 bases outside the gene matches. The CDR3 DNA reads TGCGCCAGCAGCTTAAGGGACAGCCCTAACTATGGCTACACCTTC. It encodes CASSLRDSPNYGYTF.

The rearrangement joins TRBV9 to TRBJ2-3, with 8 bases aligning to TRBD2. Germline trimming cut 1 base from V and 9 bases from J; bases unmatched to any gene: 10. Looked up from germline, CDR1 is SGDLS and CDR2 is YYNGEE. The CDR3 runs to 15 residues. Here the CDR3 DNA reads TGTGCCAGCAGCGTATGGGGAGCCGGGGGGGTGACGCAGTATTTT. Protein: CASSVWGAGGVTQYF.

The genes are TRBV19 and TRBJ1-2, with a weak D call TRBD1 (6 bases). Germline CDR1 is LNHDA and CDR2 is SQIVND (reference sequence). The CDR3 length is 14 residues. Trimming shortened V by 3 bases and J by 3 bases, and 11 bases separated the two germline ends. CDR3 sequence: CASSIQGIDYGYTF. The CDR3 DNA follows: TGTGCCAGTAGTATCCAGGGGATTGACTATGGCTACACCTTC.

The rearrangement links TRBV5-1 to TRBJ2-3; TRBD2 aligns across 9 bases. This CDR3 is built from 16 residues. Trimming took 0 bases from V and 4 from J; bases not matched to a gene: 6. Germline assignment: CDR1 SGHRS and CDR2 YFSETQ. DNA for the CDR3: TGCGCCAGCAGCTTGGAAGGCGGGGGGGCTTCAGATACGCAGTATTTT. It is translated as CASSLEGGGASDTQYF.

This clone was seen more than once but under ten times. The chain uses TRBV7-9 and TRBJ1-5; D not resolved. V was pared by 1 base and J by 8 bases, with 12 bases between. Germline CDR1 is SEHNR and CDR2 is FQNEAQ (reference sequence). The CDR3 spans 14 residues. The CDR3 here is CASSLGSGVEPQHF. CDR3 nucleotides: TGTGCCAGCAGCTTAGGGTCGGGTGTGGAGCCCCAGCATTTT.

The chain joins TRBV5-1 to TRBJ2-3; 7 bases match TRBD1. CDR3 length: 15 amino acids. The trim removed 3 bases at V and 3 bases at J, leaving 7 bases unmatched. Germline CDR1 and CDR2: SGHRS and YFSETQ. The CDR3 spells CASSSTGTETDTQYF. CDR3 DNA sequence: TGCGCCAGCAGCTCAACCGGGACAGAGACAGATACGCAGTATTTT.

The chain is built from TRBV2 and TRBJ1-2; no clear D gene. CDR1 and CDR2 (germline): SNHLY, FYNNEI. The V end was cut by 4 bases, the J end by 5 bases, with 8 bases between. This CDR3 is built from 12 residues. CDR3 DNA: TGTGCCAGCAGTGTACGGTTATATGGCTACACCTTC. This translates into CASSVRLYGYTF.

The chain employs TRBV7-9 and TRBJ1-5; no definite D call. V lost 5 bases and J 2 bases, leaving 10 bases between the germline ends. The CDR3 is made up of 14 amino acids. CDR1 is SEHNR, CDR2 FQNEAQ, per germline (reference sequence). CDR3 in amino acids: CASSNDIRNQPQHF. CDR3 in DNA: TGTGCCAGCAGCAACGACATTCGCAATCAGCCCCAGCATTTT.

CDR3 bases: TGTGCCATCATGGAACAGAACGAGCAGTACTTC. Amino acid sequence: CAIMEQNEQYF. The chain joins TRBV10-3 to TRBJ2-7; D is ambiguous. CDR1 ENHRY and CDR2 SYGVKD come from the germline V gene. CDR3 length equals 11 residues. V was cut by 7 bases and J by 5 bases, with 9 bases left in between.

The genes are TRBV6-5 and TRBJ1-1, with D hard to call. Germline CDR1 reads MNHEY; CDR2 reads SVGAGI. The CDR3 runs 13 residues. V was shortened by 6 bases and J by 4 bases, with 12 bases between the two germline ends. This CDR3 reads CASRFGEGTEAFF. Here the CDR3 DNA reads TGTGCCAGCAGGTTTGGGGAGGGCACTGAAGCTTTCTTT.

The V call is TRBV18, the J call TRBJ2-7, with unresolved D. This CDR3 contains 13 residues. Germline CDR1 KGHSH, CDR2 LQKENI. V lost 5 bases, J lost 2 bases, and 10 bases lay in between. CDR3 nucleotide sequence: TGTGCCAGCTCAAGTAGGAGTACCTACGAGCAGTACTTC. As protein: CASSSRSTYEQYF.

The V call is TRBV7-3, the J call TRBJ2-2, with D maybe TRBD2 (6 bases). The CDR3 spans 13 residues. Germline V CDR1 and CDR2: SGHTA, FQGTGA. V lost 5 bases and J 5 bases, leaving 9 bases between the germline ends. The DNA of the CDR3 is TGTGCCAGCAGCCCCCTAGCGACCGGGGAGCTGTTTTTT. This sequence encodes CASSPLATGELFF.

The chain combines TRBV7-8 with TRBJ1-5; 8 bases match TRBD1. Germline assignment: CDR1 SGHVS and CDR2 FQNEAQ. The J segment lost 4 bases and the V segment lost 5 bases, leaving 4 bases of the junction unmatched. This CDR3 region has 14 residues. CDR3 sequence reads: CASSHGQGNQPQHF. CDR3 in DNA: TGTGCCAGCAGCCACGGACAGGGAAATCAGCCCCAGCATTTT. Combining the CDR3 with reference TRBV7-8 and TRBJ1-5 gives the whole variable domain GAGVSQSPRYKVAKRGQDVALRCDPISGHVSLFWYQQALGQGPEFLTYFQNEAQLDKSGLPSDRFFAERPEGSVSTLKIQRTQQEDSAVYLCASSHGQGNQPQHFGDGTRLSIL.

The rearrangement joins TRBV4-2 to TRBJ1-6; D gene unclear. The germline CDR1 and CDR2 sequences are LGHNA and YNFKEQ. V lost 0 bases to trimming and J lost 2 bases, with 14 bases between them. The CDR3 sequence is 18 residues long. Written as DNA, the CDR3 is TGTGCCAGCAGCCAAGAAGTTATACAGCCTACCTATAATTCACCCCTCCACTTT. Translating gives CASSQEVIQPTYNSPLHF.

J is TRBJ2-1 and V is TRBV11-2; TRBD2 is a possible D gene (5 bases). Germline V gives CDR1 SGHAT, CDR2 FQNNGV. The CDR3 loop spans 14 amino acids. The germline V and J ends were trimmed by 2 bases and 8 bases, with 13 bases remaining between them. The CDR3 sequence is CASSLTRGKDEQFF. The DNA of the CDR3 is TGTGCCAGCAGCTTAACTAGAGGCAAGGATGAGCAGTTCTTC.

As for this clone: A read error may produce the germline difference seen at one junction end. The gene calls are TRBV7-9 and TRBJ2-6; TRBD2 aligns across 9 bases. This CDR3 is built from 16 residues. The germline V gene has CDR1 SEHNR and CDR2 FQNEAQ (reference sequence). The CDR3 DNA reads TGTTCCAGCAGCTTAGCGGGGGCCTCTGGGGCCAACGTCCTGACTTTC. Protein: CSSSLAGASGANVLTF.

The rearrangement joins TRBV2 to TRBJ2-1, with 7 bases that match TRBD2. Germline CDR1 and CDR2: SNHLY and FYNNEI. The CDR3 extends over 13 amino acids. Unmatched junction bases numbered 8, after V lost 9 bases and J lost 6 bases. The CDR3 sequence is CASHRDYANEQFF. For the CDR3, the DNA is TGTGCCAGTCACCGGGACTACGCCAATGAGCAGTTCTTC. Combining the CDR3 with reference TRBV2 and TRBJ2-1 gives the whole variable domain EPEVTQTPSHQVTQMGQEVILRCVPISNHLYFYWYRQILGQKVEFLVSFYNNEISEKSEIFDDQFSVERPDGSNFTLKIRSTKLEDSAMYFCASHRDYANEQFFGPGTRLTVL.

V and J are TRBV28 and TRBJ2-5; 9 bases fit TRBD1. CDR3 size: 14 residues. Losses at the gene ends were 5 bases for V and 5 bases for J; bases not matched to a gene: 6. Germline CDR1 and CDR2: MDHEN and SYDVKM. As DNA, the CDR3 is TGTGCCAGCAGTGAAGGGACAGGGATCGAGACCCAGTACTTC. Amino acid sequence: CASSEGTGIETQYF.

The V gene is TRBV6-1, the J gene TRBJ2-3; a possible D gene is TRBD2 (6 bases). V lost 7 bases and J 3 bases, leaving 14 bases between the germline ends. Germline V CDR1 and CDR2: MNHNS, SASEGT. This CDR3 contains 14 residues. The CDR3 DNA reads TGTGCCAGCAAGAGCGGACGGGGGACAGATACGCAGTATTTT. Translated, it gives CASKSGRGTDTQYF.

This clone was detected only a few times. The rearrangement joins TRBV6-1 to TRBJ2-7; 9 bases match TRBD1. Trimming took 4 bases from V and 5 from J; bases not matched to a gene: 9. CDR1 MNHNS and CDR2 SASEGT come from the germline V gene. This CDR3 has 15 residues. CDR3 region: CASSGLGTGSHEQYF. The CDR3 DNA reads TGTGCCAGCAGTGGTCTAGGGACAGGGAGCCACGAGCAGTACTTC.